The 22 T cell receptor beta chains below were found in one sample sequenced in a study of blood T cell repertoires in COVID-19. This table comes from immunoSEQ multiplex PCR, and its TCRdb copy is limited to in-frame clones, with some not included. The sample lists under 100,000 clones, approximately 90% occurring once. Sequencing was done on a sample of peripheral blood. The origin of the receptors is a male donor with acute or convalescent COVID-19.

The genes are TRBV7-9 and TRBJ2-1, with TRBD2 matching 8 bases. The CDR3 has 12 amino acids. Germline lookup yields CDR1 SEHNR and CDR2 FQNEAQ (reference sequence). The V and J ends lost 0 bases and 14 bases, in that order; junction bases with no gene match: 3. CDR3 DNA sequence: TGTGCCAGCAGCTTAGCTGTTAGCGGGAAGTTCTTC. Its protein product is CASSLAVSGKFF. The variable domain in full, completed from reference TRBV7-9 and TRBJ2-1, reads DTGVSQNPRHKITKRGQNVTFRCDPISEHNRLYWYRQTLGQGPEFLTYFQNEAQLEKSRLLSDRFSAERPKGSFSTLEIQRTEQGDSAMYLCASSLAVSGKFFGPGTRLTVL.

The chain is built from TRBV5-4 and TRBJ2-5; D might be TRBD1 (6 bases). The germline V and J ends were trimmed by 5 bases and 2 bases, with 13 bases remaining between them. From germline, CDR1 is SGHNT and CDR2 YYREEE (reference sequence). The CDR3 extends over 14 amino acids. The CDR3 nucleotides are TGTGCCAGCAGTACAGGGTATCAGCAAGAGACCCAGTACTTC. Its translation is CASSTGYQQETQYF.

This rearrangement joins TRBV7-9 to TRBJ1-1, with TRBD1 identical over 8 bases. The CDR3 runs 14 residues. V dropped 4 bases and J dropped 4; count of bases not matched to a gene: 5. Germline CDR1 SEHNR, CDR2 FQNEAQ (reference sequence). The CDR3 DNA is TGTGCCAGCAGCTCTCAGGGGGCAGGCACTGAAGCTTTCTTT. Its translation: CASSSQGAGTEAFF.

This chain joins TRBV4-1 and TRBJ1-5, with 11 bases aligning to TRBD1. Unmatched junction bases numbered 17, after V lost 3 bases and J lost 7 bases. The CDR3 covers 19 residues. The V gene's germline CDR1 is MGHRA and CDR2 YSYEKL. CDR3 loop: CASSQPQDRGRLLNQPQHF. In DNA, the CDR3 is TGCGCCAGCAGCCAGCCCCAGGACAGGGGGCGGTTGTTAAACCAGCCCCAGCATTTT.

This chain connects TRBV19 to TRBJ1-1; D gene unclear. The CDR3 extends over 13 amino acids. Germline V gives CDR1 LNHDA, CDR2 SQIVND (reference sequence). V lost 2 bases and J lost 7, with 11 bases in between. Here the CDR3 DNA reads TGTGCCAGTAGTATAAAGAAGGAGAGTGAAGCTTTCTTT. This encodes CASSIKKESEAFF.

The V call is TRBV11-2, the J call TRBJ1-2, with D unclear. CDR1 and CDR2 (germline): SGHAT, FQNNGV. This CDR3 contains 13 residues. Trimming cost V 5 bases and J 4 bases, with 11 bases left between them. The CDR3 protein is CASSPGSGYGYTF. The CDR3 nucleotides are TGTGCCAGCAGCCCCGGATCGGGCTATGGCTACACCTTC.

This clone has a single count. The chain joins TRBV2 to TRBJ1-1; 8 bases are shared with TRBD1. From germline, CDR1 is SNHLY and CDR2 FYNNEI. The length of the CDR3 is 14 residues. V trimming: 4 bases; J trimming: 5 bases; junction bases outside the gene matches: 6. This chain's CDR3 is CASSGSTGATEAFF. The CDR3 coding sequence is TGTGCCAGCAGTGGATCGACAGGGGCGACTGAAGCTTTCTTT.

This clone was observed once. The rearrangement joins TRBV6-5 to TRBJ2-4; 8 positions agree with TRBD2. There are 15 residues in the CDR3. Trimming cost V 5 bases and J 7 bases; bases outside gene matches: 10. CDR1 and CDR2 from the germline V gene are MNHEY and SVGAGI. CDR3 residues: CASSTRGGQVNIQYF. The CDR3 bases are TGTGCCAGCAGTACCCGGGGGGGACAAGTTAACATTCAGTACTTC.

This chain connects TRBV28 to TRBJ1-1; D is possibly TRBD1 (6 bases). The CDR3 length is 15 residues. V was cut by 7 bases and J by 3 bases, with 18 bases left in between. Germline loops: CDR1 MDHEN, CDR2 SYDVKM. The CDR3 loop is CASTYFLGGDTEAFF. In DNA form, the CDR3 reads TGTGCCAGCACCTACTTCCTAGGGGGGGACACTGAAGCTTTCTTT.

The chain is built from TRBV29-1 and TRBJ1-1; TRBD1 is a possible D gene (6 bases). The CDR3 length is 14 residues. The V end lost 7 bases, the J end lost 0 bases, and 15 bases lay between the germline ends. Germline CDR1 SQVTM, CDR2 ANQGSEA. The DNA for the CDR3 is TGCAGCGGCGAGACAGGATTTATGAACACTGAAGCTTTCTTT. This sequence encodes CSGETGFMNTEAFF.

The chain links TRBV5-8 to TRBJ1-5; 7 positions agree with TRBD1. Looked up from germline, CDR1 is SGHTS and CDR2 is YDEGEE. There are 15 residues in the CDR3. Trimming cost V 4 bases and J 4 bases; bases outside gene matches: 8. In DNA form, the CDR3 reads TGTGCCAGCAGCGGCGGGACAGCCAAGAATCAGCCCCAGCATTTT. Protein: CASSGGTAKNQPQHF. Full variable domain (rest looked up from reference TRBV5-8 and TRBJ1-5): EAGVTQSPTHLIKTRGQQATLRCSPISGHTSVYWYQQALGLGLQFLLWYDEGEERNRGNFPPRFSGRQFPNYSSELNVNALELEDSALYLCASSGGTAKNQPQHFGDGTRLSIL.

This clone showed up just once. The J gene is TRBJ2-5, the V gene TRBV29-1; TRBD2 matches at 15 bases. Germline CDR1 SQVTM, CDR2 ANQGSEA. The CDR3 is 17 residues long. J gave up 4 bases and V 6 bases, and 12 bases lay outside the gene matches. The CDR3 is CSVTGTSGGSTGETQYF. The CDR3 region has the DNA TGCAGCGTAACCGGGACTAGCGGGGGGAGTACGGGAGAGACCCAGTACTTC.

The chain links TRBV2 to TRBJ2-2; TRBD1 might be the D (6 bases). The CDR3 runs 14 residues. CDR1 and CDR2 from the germline V gene are SNHLY and FYNNEI. The ends were cut back, 6 bases at V and 2 bases at J, with 10 bases in the middle. CDR3 loop: CASRGTTNTGELFF. Here the CDR3 DNA reads TGTGCCAGCAGGGGGACAACTAACACCGGGGAGCTGTTTTTT.

J is TRBJ2-3 and V is TRBV5-1; possible D gene TRBD1, 6 bases. V was clipped by 5 bases and J by 0 bases, with 10 bases between them. Germline loops: CDR1 SGHRS, CDR2 YFSETQ. The CDR3 spans 14 residues. This chain's CDR3 is CASRGQSSTDTQYF. CDR3 DNA sequence: TGCGCCAGCAGAGGACAGAGTAGCACAGATACGCAGTATTTT.

The V call is TRBV9, the J call TRBJ2-7; TRBD1 aligns across 7 bases. The junction had 10 bases not matched to a gene; V was cut back by 4 bases and J by 0 bases. Per the germline V gene, CDR1 is SGDLS and CDR2 is YYNGEE. This CDR3 spans 16 amino acids. The CDR3 DNA follows: TGTGCCAGCAGCCCTCGGCAGGGGGTGGGCTCCTACGAGCAGTACTTC. It is translated as CASSPRQGVGSYEQYF.

This chain connects TRBV19 to TRBJ1-4, with TRBD1 as a possible D gene (6 bases). Germline V gene data show CDR1 as LNHDA and CDR2 as SQIVND (reference sequence). The CDR3 runs 14 residues. Trimming pared 4 bases from V and 4 bases from J, leaving 10 bases between. CDR3 coding DNA: TGTGCCAGTAGTACCCTGGACAGTAATGAAAAACTGTTTTTT. This translates into CASSTLDSNEKLFF.

The chain recombines TRBV19 with TRBJ1-1; D call uncertain. There are 16 residues in the CDR3. In germline, CDR1 is LNHDA, CDR2 SQIVND (reference sequence). Trimming removed 0 bases from V and 5 bases from J, with 16 bases in between. The CDR3 DNA reads as TGTGCCAGTAGTATAGATCCAAGCGGGGTAGGAACTGAAGCTTTCTTT. Encoded protein: CASSIDPSGVGTEAFF.

V usage is TRBV11-3 and J usage is TRBJ1-1; no definite D call. Germline CDR1 and CDR2: SGHNT and YENEEA. V lost 1 base and J 2 bases, leaving 5 bases between the germline ends. The CDR3 sequence is 13 residues long. This CDR3 reads CASSLAQNTEAFF. CDR3 nucleotides: TGTGCCAGCAGCTTAGCCCAAAACACTGAAGCTTTCTTT. Full variable domain (outside the CDR3, taken from reference TRBV11-3 and TRBJ1-1): EAGVVQSPRYKIIEKKQPVAFWCNPISGHNTLYWYLQNLGQGPELLIRYENEEAVDDSQLPKDRFSAERLKGVDSTLKIQPAELGDSAVYLCASSLAQNTEAFFGQGTRLTVV.

The V call is TRBV4-1, the J call TRBJ1-3; 8 bases are a match to TRBD1. Germline V CDR1 and CDR2: MGHRA, YSYEKL. Trimming took 4 bases from V and 3 from J; bases not matched to a gene: 14. The CDR3 has 18 amino acids. The CDR3 region has the DNA TGCGCCAGCAGCCTTGGGACAGGAGCCCCCCGAGATGGAAACACCATATATTTT. As protein: CASSLGTGAPRDGNTIYF.

This chain connects TRBV9 to TRBJ2-1; 10 nucleotides align to TRBD2. After removal of 3 bases from V and 2 bases from J, the junction contained 5 bases not matched to a gene. Germline lookup yields CDR1 SGDLS and CDR2 YYNGEE. The CDR3 has 16 residues. The CDR3 DNA follows: TGTGCCAGCAGCGCCACACTAGCGGGGCCCTACAATGAGCAGTTCTTC. It specifies CASSATLAGPYNEQFF. The variable domain in full, completed from reference TRBV9 and TRBJ2-1, reads DSGVTQTPKHLITATGQRVTLRCSPRSGDLSVYWYQQSLDQGLQFLIQYYNGEERAKGNILERFSAQQFPDLHSELNLSSLELGDSALYFCASSATLAGPYNEQFFGPGTRLTVL.

CDR3 protein: CAWSVQGSNYGYTF. The DNA of the CDR3 is TGTGCCTGGAGTGTACAGGGCAGCAACTATGGCTACACCTTC. V and J are TRBV30 and TRBJ1-2, with D perhaps TRBD1 (6 bases). V was pared by 0 bases and J by 2 bases, with 10 bases between. Germline V gives CDR1 GTSNPN, CDR2 SVGIG (reference sequence). The CDR3 length is 14 residues. The whole variable domain, filled in from reference TRBV30 and TRBJ1-2, reads SQTIHQWPATLVQPVGSPLSLECTVEGTSNPNLYWYRQAAGRGLQLLFYSVGIGQISSEVPQNLSASRPQDRQFILSSKKLLLSDSGFYLCAWSVQGSNYGYTFGSGTRLTVV.

V and J are TRBV2 and TRBJ2-5; 12 positions agree with TRBD2. Germline CDR1 and CDR2: SNHLY and FYNNEI. The V segment lost 6 bases and the J segment 4 bases; nucleotides outside the gene matches: 3. There are 14 residues in the CDR3. CDR3 sequence reads: CASRTSGGTETQYF. DNA of the CDR3: TGTGCCAGCAGGACTAGCGGGGGAACAGAGACCCAGTACTTC.